This T cell receptor (beta chain) was identified during a study of identical twins. In its sample, this clonotype was seen many times. Its antigen is not identified. The study's findings and limits: Twin pairs had excess sharing that was weaker in beta out-of-frame sequences.

TCRdb ran MiXCR on the 5' RACE reads and lists one entry per CDR3 protein. This sample carries hundreds of thousands of distinct CDR3 sequences, around 6% of them seen once, and the ten largest clones take approximately 2%. Sequenced input: naive T cells sorted from blood. This receptor was obtained from a man aged 18-30 years in good health.

The CDR3 bases are TGCAGCGTAGCTCTAGCGGCCCGGGGAGATACGCAGTATTTT. This encodes CSVALAARGDTQYF. V gene TRBV29-1 combines with J gene TRBJ2-3, with 7 positions matching TRBD2. This CDR3 is 14 amino acids long. V lost 6 bases and J lost 5; bases outside the gene matches: 11. Germline assignment: CDR1 SQVTM and CDR2 ANQGSEA.